The 32 T cell receptor beta chains below come from one sample, sequenced in a study of blood T cell repertoires in COVID-19. TCRdb's copy holds only in-frame clones and misses some; the assay was immunoSEQ multiplex PCR. Seen here are 85,000 to 90,000 clones, about 91% observed once, and the top ten hold around 2.3%. Sequencing used peripheral blood. The receptors here all came from a human donor with active COVID-19. The donor label of this sample is uncertain.

CDR3 in DNA: TGTGCCAGCAGCCAACAACCGGGACTAGGAACCTACGAGCAGTACTTC. It translates to CASSQQPGLGTYEQYF. This rearrangement joins TRBV3-1 (or the pseudogene TRBV3-2) to TRBJ2-7, with TRBD2 identical over 8 bases. The CDR3 covers 16 residues. The trim removed 2 bases at V and 2 bases at J, leaving 8 bases unmatched. Germline CDR1 reads LGHDT; CDR2 reads YNNKEL (reference sequence).

V and J are TRBV24-1 and TRBJ2-1, with TRBD2 identical over 14 bases. The CDR3 length is 20 residues. The V gene end was trimmed by 4 bases and the J gene end by 9 bases; junction bases not matched to a gene: 19. Germline V gene sequence: CDR1 KGHDR, CDR2 SFDVKD. CDR3 coding DNA: TGTGCCACCAGTGAAACCCCGGGACAGGGACGGACTAGCGGGGGGACTGAGCAGTTCTTC. This encodes CATSETPGQGRTSGGTEQFF.

This chain connects TRBV2 to TRBJ2-3, with 11 bases fitting TRBD2. Germline CDR1 and CDR2: SNHLY and FYNNEI. V lost 7 bases and J lost 1; bases outside the gene matches: 10. This CDR3 contains 17 residues. CDR3 sequence reads: CASTLTLTSGGTDTQYF. The CDR3 DNA is TGTGCCAGCACCCTTACCCTGACTAGCGGGGGCACAGATACGCAGTATTTT.

This sequence joins TRBV6-2 or TRBV6-3 and TRBJ2-3, with 11 bases that match TRBD2. The germline V gene has CDR1 MNHEY and CDR2 SVGEGT. The CDR3 length is 16 residues. V was clipped by 6 bases and J by 3 bases; unmatched bases: 8. CDR3 in DNA: TGTGCCAGCAGCCCTTTTAGCGGGGGGGAGACAGATACGCAGTATTTT. Translation gives CASSPFSGGETDTQYF.

The V and J genes are TRBV3-1 (or the pseudogene TRBV3-2) and TRBJ2-2, with a weak D call TRBD2 (7 bases). V shed 1 base and J shed 3 bases, with 15 bases lying between them. CDR1 LGHDT and CDR2 YNNKEL come from the germline V gene (reference sequence). The CDR3 spans 17 residues. CDR3 nucleotide sequence: TGTGCCAGCAGCCAAGTTCTGCGGGGGCCGGACACCGGGGAGCTGTTTTTT. Residues: CASSQVLRGPDTGELFF.

V and J are TRBV11-2 and TRBJ2-5; 11 bases match TRBD1. The V and J ends lost 5 bases and 5 bases, in that order; junction bases with no gene match: 4. The CDR3 is 14 amino acids. The V gene's germline CDR1 is SGHAT and CDR2 FQNNGV. CDR3 bases: TGTGCCAGCAGCCTGGACAGGGGGCTTGAGACCCAGTACTTC. The encoded protein is CASSLDRGLETQYF.

This clone was observed a handful of times. The gene calls are TRBV5-1 and TRBJ2-1; no clear D. This CDR3 has 13 residues. The V and J ends lost 0 bases and 9 bases respectively, with 10 bases between them. The V gene's germline CDR1 is SGHRS and CDR2 YFSETQ. The CDR3 sequence: CASSLALTPEQFF. In nucleotides, the CDR3 is TGCGCCAGCAGCTTGGCTCTAACCCCTGAGCAGTTCTTC.

This clone was recorded a few times. The genes are TRBV7-9 and TRBJ2-1, with D possibly matching TRBD2 (6 bases). CDR1 SEHNR and CDR2 FQNEAQ come from the germline V gene (reference sequence). V was pared by 2 bases and J by 10 bases, with 9 bases between. This CDR3 region has 12 residues. Written as DNA, the CDR3 is TGTGCCAGCAGCTTACCCCTAGCGGAGCAGTTCTTC. The encoded protein is CASSLPLAEQFF.

The chain carries TRBV12-3 or TRBV12-4 and TRBJ2-5, with D tentatively TRBD2 (5 bases). The CDR3 contains 13 residues. V lost 6 bases and J 7 bases, leaving 15 bases between the germline ends. CDR3 protein: CASSDSRAGTQYF. CDR3 sequence (DNA): TGTGCCAGCAGCGACTCTAGGGCGGGGACCCAGTACTTC.

The chain joins TRBV3-1 (or the pseudogene TRBV3-2) to TRBJ1-2, with TRBD1 matching over 7 bases. The CDR3 is 14 amino acids. V trimming: 4 bases; J trimming: 8 bases; junction bases outside the gene matches: 10. Germline loops: CDR1 LGHDT, CDR2 YNNKEL (reference sequence). The DNA for the CDR3 is TGTGCCAGCAGCCTCCTCAGGGGGTTGGAGGGCTACACCTTC. This translates into CASSLLRGLEGYTF.

This clone was detected once. The chain links TRBV4-1 to TRBJ1-1; 9 bases agree with TRBD1. The CDR3 contains 18 residues. With 0 bases clipped from V and 4 bases from J, the junction kept 12 bases outside the gene matches. Germline loops: CDR1 MGHRA, CDR2 YSYEKL. DNA for the CDR3: TGCGCCAGCAGCCAAGATTTGGTCGGCGGGACAGGGTCCACTGAAGCTTTCTTT. Translation gives CASSQDLVGGTGSTEAFF.

V and J are TRBV5-5 and TRBJ1-4; no reliable D call. Trimming pared 4 bases from V and 0 bases from J, leaving 7 bases between. Germline V CDR1 and CDR2: SGHKS, YYEKEE (reference sequence). This CDR3 region has 14 residues. CDR3 coding DNA: TGTGCCAGCAGCGGAGTTGCAACTAATGAAAAACTGTTTTTT. It is translated as CASSGVATNEKLFF.

This chain uses TRBV7-9 with TRBJ2-5; 8 bases are shared with TRBD2. This CDR3 has 14 residues. CDR1 and CDR2 from the germline V gene are SEHNR and FQNEAQ (reference sequence). The V segment lost 1 base and the J segment 3 bases; nucleotides outside the gene matches: 1. The CDR3 loop is CASSLDSGEETQYF. The CDR3 nucleotides read TGTGCCAGCAGCTTAGATAGCGGGGAAGAGACCCAGTACTTC.

This chain joins TRBV6-5 and TRBJ1-1, with D tentatively TRBD1 (6 bases). V was shortened by 5 bases and J by 5 bases, with 15 bases between the two germline ends. CDR1 is MNHEY and CDR2 is SVGAGI in the germline V gene. The CDR3 runs 14 residues. As DNA, the CDR3 is TGTGCCAGCAGTCCGCGGGGGGCGCCTACTGAAGCTTTCTTT. Translating gives CASSPRGAPTEAFF.

This rearrangement joins TRBV28 to TRBJ2-7, with TRBD1 identical over 7 bases. CDR1 is MDHEN and CDR2 is SYDVKM in the germline V gene. Trimming removed 3 bases from V and 3 bases from J; junction bases left unmatched: 14. This CDR3 spans 17 amino acids. The CDR3 DNA sequence: TGTGCCAGCAGTTTTTTGTCTCCTCGACAGGGCTACTACGAGCAGTACTTC. Translated: CASSFLSPRQGYYEQYF.

The CDR3 DNA is TGTGCCATCACAACCTACACGGGGTCGGGTTCTGCCACCGGGGAGCTGTTTTTT. Amino acid sequence: CAITTYTGSGSATGELFF. The chain links TRBV5-4 to TRBJ2-2; the D gene is possibly TRBD2 (5 bases). V shed 9 bases and J shed 4 bases, with 28 bases lying between them. Per germline, CDR1 SGHNT and CDR2 YYREEE (reference sequence). This CDR3 is 18 amino acids long.

This rearrangement joins TRBV12-3 or TRBV12-4 to TRBJ1-4; D remains unclear. Trimming took off 10 bases at V and 0 bases at J, with 9 bases between the two ends. This CDR3 has 13 residues. CDR3 sequence reads: CATYEATNEKLFF. The CDR3 nucleotides read TGTGCCACCTACGAGGCAACTAATGAAAAACTGTTTTTT.

V usage is TRBV5-1 and J usage is TRBJ2-1; 10 bases are a match to TRBD2. The CDR3 consists of 18 residues. Losses at the gene ends were 0 bases for V and 4 bases for J; bases not matched to a gene: 10. Germline CDR1 and CDR2: SGHRS and YFSETQ. The CDR3 protein is CASSLVPSSGGGYNEQFF. CDR3 in DNA: TGCGCCAGCAGCTTGGTGCCTTCTAGCGGGGGAGGATACAATGAGCAGTTCTTC.

The chain carries TRBV7-2 and TRBJ2-3; D is unresolved. Trimming pared 1 base from V and 6 bases from J, leaving 11 bases between. The CDR3 consists of 14 residues. Germline V gives CDR1 SGHTA, CDR2 FQGNSA. The CDR3 loop is CASSLGALWDTQYF. CDR3 sequence (DNA): TGTGCCAGCAGCTTAGGGGCCCTCTGGGATACGCAGTATTTT.

This chain connects TRBV13 to TRBJ2-6; D perhaps matches TRBD2 (5 bases). This CDR3 spans 16 amino acids. V was pared by 5 bases and J by 1 base, with 12 bases between. Germline assignment: CDR1 PRHDT and CDR2 FYEKMQ (reference sequence). The CDR3 spells CASSPFGMSGANVLTF. The CDR3 nucleotides are TGTGCCAGCAGCCCTTTCGGGATGTCTGGGGCCAACGTCCTGACTTTC.

V and J are TRBV7-8 and TRBJ2-7; 8 bases agree with TRBD1. This CDR3 contains 14 residues. After removal of 1 base from V and 5 bases from J, the junction contained 4 bases not matched to a gene. Germline CDR1 reads SGHVS; CDR2 reads FQNEAQ. CDR3 sequence reads: CASSLVQGAHEQYF. The CDR3 bases are TGTGCCAGCAGCTTAGTGCAGGGGGCCCACGAGCAGTACTTC.

This sequence joins TRBV6-5 and TRBJ1-1; D perhaps matches TRBD1 (6 bases). The CDR3 consists of 14 residues. The ends were cut back, 5 bases at V and 1 base at J, with 11 bases in the middle. Germline V gene lookup returns CDR1 MNHEY and CDR2 SVGAGI. The CDR3: CASSQGYSNTEAFF. The DNA for the CDR3 is TGTGCCAGCAGTCAGGGGTATTCGAACACTGAAGCTTTCTTT.

The V and J genes are TRBV18 and TRBJ2-5, with TRBD1 identical over 7 bases. After removal of 4 bases from V and 2 bases from J, the junction contained 7 bases not matched to a gene. Looked up from germline, CDR1 is KGHSH and CDR2 is LQKENI. The CDR3 is 15 amino acids. As DNA, the CDR3 is TGTGCCAGCTCACACGATACAGGGGCACAAGAGACCCAGTACTTC. Protein sequence: CASSHDTGAQETQYF. Based on the CDR3 plus reference TRBV18 and TRBJ2-5, the full variable domain is NAGVMQNPRHLVRRRGQEARLRCSPMKGHSHVYWYRQLPEEGLKFMVYLQKENIIDESGMPKERFSAEFPKEGPSILRIQQVVRGDSAAYFCASSHDTGAQETQYFGPGTRLLVL.

The CDR3 loop is CASSFVGAGNHEQFF. The CDR3 DNA follows: TGTGCCAGCAGCTTCGTTGGCGCGGGGAACCATGAGCAGTTCTTC. The chain employs TRBV5-6 and TRBJ2-1; D might be TRBD2 (6 bases). The CDR3 runs to 15 residues. Germline-derived CDR1 and CDR2 are SGHDT and YYEEEE. V lost 2 bases and J 8 bases, leaving 17 bases between the germline ends.

The chain combines TRBV6-5 with TRBJ1-1; TRBD1 agrees at 7 bases. CDR3 length equals 13 residues. V shed 8 bases, J shed 11 bases, and the junction held 14 bases outside the gene matches. CDR1 MNHEY and CDR2 SVGAGI come from the germline V gene. The CDR3 DNA follows: TGTGCCAGCGGACCAACAGCGACAGGGAGGGCTTTCTTT. Translated, it gives CASGPTATGRAFF.

The CDR3 DNA reads TGTGCCAGCAGCCCGGGCAATCAGCCCCAGCATTTT. Its protein is CASSPGNQPQHF. V and J are TRBV7-9 and TRBJ1-5; no firm D call. Germline V lookup: CDR1 SEHNR, CDR2 FQNEAQ (reference sequence). The CDR3 runs to 12 residues. V lost 5 bases and J 2 bases, leaving 4 bases between the germline ends.

The gene calls are TRBV28 and TRBJ2-5; 9 nucleotides align to TRBD2. The V and J ends lost 2 bases and 5 bases, in that order; junction bases with no gene match: 12. CDR3 length: 17 residues. The germline V gene encodes CDR1 MDHEN and CDR2 SYDVKM. The CDR3 loop reads CASSLNSASGEGETQYF. CDR3 sequence (DNA): TGTGCCAGCAGTTTAAACTCAGCTAGCGGGGAGGGGGAGACCCAGTACTTC.

This clone was seen a handful of times. The chain has TRBV6-5 and TRBJ1-5; D might be TRBD1 (6 bases). The V end was cut by 8 bases, the J end by 0 bases, with 14 bases between. The germline gives CDR1 MNHEY, CDR2 SVGAGI. The CDR3 runs to 15 residues. The CDR3 DNA is TGTGCCAGCGCAGGGGCCAGCTATAGCAATCAGCCCCAGCATTTT. Translated: CASAGASYSNQPQHF.

This chain connects TRBV3-1 (or the pseudogene TRBV3-2) to TRBJ2-1, with TRBD1 matching over 8 bases. The CDR3 consists of 15 residues. Unmatched junction bases numbered 4, after V lost 6 bases and J lost 0 bases. Germline CDR1 reads LGHDT; CDR2 reads YNNKEL (reference sequence). The CDR3 loop reads CASRDRASSYNEQFF. Here the CDR3 DNA reads TGTGCCAGCAGGGACAGGGCGAGCTCCTACAATGAGCAGTTCTTC.

The rearrangement joins TRBV5-1 to TRBJ2-4, with 7 bases lining up with TRBD1. The CDR3 has 14 amino acids. The V gene's germline CDR1 is SGHRS and CDR2 YFSETQ. J was trimmed by 7 bases and V by 0 bases; bases with no gene match: 4. CDR3 loop: CASSLEGGGNIQYF. DNA of the CDR3: TGCGCCAGCAGCTTGGAAGGGGGCGGGAACATTCAGTACTTC.

The chain employs TRBV12-3 or TRBV12-4 and TRBJ2-7; possibly TRBD1 for D (6 bases). The CDR3 covers 13 residues. The V end lost 3 bases, the J end lost 2 bases, and 8 bases lay between the germline ends. The CDR3 nucleotides read TGTGCCAGCAGTTTGGGACACCCCTACGAGCAGTACTTC. Encoded protein: CASSLGHPYEQYF.

This CDR3 is CASSMGGGRMGTEAFF. The CDR3 DNA reads as TGTGCCAGTAGTATGGGTGGGGGCCGAATGGGAACTGAAGCTTTCTTT. This chain links TRBV19 with TRBJ1-1, with D perhaps TRBD1 (6 bases). Germline CDR1 reads LNHDA; CDR2 reads SQIVND (reference sequence). CDR3 length: 16 residues. Trimming took 3 bases from V and 5 from J, leaving 19 bases between them. Combining the CDR3 with reference TRBV19 and TRBJ1-1 gives the whole variable domain DGGITQSPKYLFRKEGQNVTLSCEQNLNHDAMYWYRQDPGQGLRLIYYSQIVNDFQKGDIAEGYSVSREKKESFPLTVTSAQKNPTAFYLCASSMGGGRMGTEAFFGQGTRLTVV.